This T cell receptor (beta chain) was identified during a study of T cell responses to AZD1222 COVID-19 vaccine. Study-wide findings and caveats: Clonal diversity may have been underestimated, and the donors were mostly white British, with more females than males.

Generated by immunoSEQ multiplex PCR, the TCRdb table keeps only in-frame clones and is missing some. The sample shows some 100,000 clones, roughly 86% of them seen only once. The CDR3 covers 16 residues. Unmatched junction bases numbered 6, after V lost 5 bases and J lost 3 bases. Germline V gives CDR1 SEHNR, CDR2 FQNEAQ (reference sequence). As for this clone: Its antigen remains unidentified.

Pooling was applied to second doses at about 4 or about 12 weeks. The gene calls are TRBV7-9 and TRBJ2-3; 12 bases agree with TRBD2. The TCR sequence derives from an adult who received the AZD1222 COVID-19 vaccine. Here the sequenced sample was peripheral blood, taken 28 days after the second AZD1222 dose. This CDR3 is CASSKLAGGSTDTQYF. The CDR3, as DNA: TGTGCCAGCAGCAAACTAGCGGGAGGATCGACAGATACGCAGTATTTT.